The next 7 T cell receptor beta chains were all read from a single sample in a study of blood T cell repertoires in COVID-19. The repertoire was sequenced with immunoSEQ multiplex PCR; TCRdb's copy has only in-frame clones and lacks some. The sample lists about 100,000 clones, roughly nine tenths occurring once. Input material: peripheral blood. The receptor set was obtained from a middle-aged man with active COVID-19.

The DNA of the CDR3 is TGTGCCAGCGGCCCCCGGGACTCACGCACAGATACGCAGTATTTT. Translated: CASGPRDSRTDTQYF. The chain couples TRBV6-5 to TRBJ2-3; weak D call: TRBD2 (6 bases). This CDR3 is built from 15 residues. Germline values: CDR1 MNHEY, CDR2 SVGAGI. V shed 8 bases and J shed 1 base, with 16 bases lying between them.

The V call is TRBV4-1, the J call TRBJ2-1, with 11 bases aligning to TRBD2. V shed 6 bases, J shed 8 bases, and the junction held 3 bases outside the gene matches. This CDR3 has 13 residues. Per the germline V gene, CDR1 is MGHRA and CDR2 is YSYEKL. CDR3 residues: CASRQLAGDEQFF. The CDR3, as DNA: TGCGCCAGCAGACAACTAGCGGGGGATGAGCAGTTCTTC.

CDR3 DNA: TGCGCCAGCAATCGACTAGCGGGGCAAGAGACCCAGTACTTC. This sequence encodes CASNRLAGQETQYF. This chain joins TRBV5-1 and TRBJ2-5; 11 bases map to TRBD2. CDR3 size: 14 residues. Trimming took 6 bases from V and 2 from J; bases not matched to a gene: 3. Germline CDR1 reads SGHRS; CDR2 reads YFSETQ. The full variable domain, its missing parts supplied by reference TRBV5-1 and TRBJ2-5, is KAGVTQTPRYLIKTRGQQVTLSCSPISGHRSVSWYQQTPGQGLQFLFEYFSETQRNKGNFPGRFSGRQFSNSRSEMNVSTLELGDSALYLCASNRLAGQETQYFGPGTRLLVL.

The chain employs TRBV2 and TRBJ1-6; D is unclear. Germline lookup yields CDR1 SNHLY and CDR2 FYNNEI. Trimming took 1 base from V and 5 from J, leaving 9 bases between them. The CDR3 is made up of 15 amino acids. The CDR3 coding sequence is TGTGCCAGCAGTGAAGAACAGACCAATAATTCACCCCTCCACTTT. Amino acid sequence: CASSEEQTNNSPLHF.

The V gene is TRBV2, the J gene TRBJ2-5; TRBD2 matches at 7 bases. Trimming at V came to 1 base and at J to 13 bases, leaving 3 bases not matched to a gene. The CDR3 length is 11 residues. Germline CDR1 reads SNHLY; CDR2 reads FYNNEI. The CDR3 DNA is TGTGCCAGCAGTGAAGAGTCTAGCGGGTACTTC. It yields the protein CASSEESSGYF.

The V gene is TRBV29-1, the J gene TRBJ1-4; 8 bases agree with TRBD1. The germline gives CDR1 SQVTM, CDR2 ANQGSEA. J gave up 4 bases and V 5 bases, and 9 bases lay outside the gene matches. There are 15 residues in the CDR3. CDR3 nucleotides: TGCAGCGTTAAAACAGGGGGTGGGGGTAATGAAAAACTGTTTTTT. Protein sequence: CSVKTGGGGNEKLFF.

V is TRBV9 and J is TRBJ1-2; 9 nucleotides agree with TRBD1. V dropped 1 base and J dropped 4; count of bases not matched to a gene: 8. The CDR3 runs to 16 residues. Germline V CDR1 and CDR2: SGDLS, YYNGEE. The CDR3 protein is CASSVRGGQGSYGYTF. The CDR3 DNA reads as TGTGCCAGCAGCGTAAGAGGAGGACAGGGGTCCTATGGCTACACCTTC.